The present T cell receptor (beta chain) was sequenced within a study of T-cell memory formation after mild COVID-19. TCRalpha and TCRbeta libraries used 5'RACE with constant-segment primers and UMIs. TCRdb re-called the 5' RACE reads through MiXCR, storing one row per CDR3 protein. The table records 500,000 to 650,000 distinct CDR3 sequences, about 22% of them present only once. Study-wide findings and caveats: The study detected some responding clones in pre-infection memory, suggesting cross-reactive memory joined. Chiefly within CM and EM were the contracting CD4+ clones; CD8+ ones were within EMRA. Later expanders leaned toward CD4+, whereas clones contracting from day 15 to 85 were balanced CD4/CD8.

The table lists this clonotype with a few counts. What it binds is unknown. The V gene end was trimmed by 2 bases and the J gene end by 4 bases; junction bases not matched to a gene: 6. CDR3 length: 15 amino acids. Germline V gene sequence: CDR1 ENHRY, CDR2 SYGVKD. Sequencing was done on a sample of PBMCs or a T cell subset sorted from them (not recorded which). The TCR comes from an adult woman who had mild COVID-19 (a few samples of this study predate the infection). Cell type and time point are not known. This chain uses TRBV10-3 with TRBJ2-5, with 8 bases fitting TRBD1. The CDR3 is CAISENRGKVETQYF. CDR3 in DNA: TGTGCCATCAGTGAGAACAGGGGGAAGGTAGAGACCCAGTACTTC.